Following are 18 T cell receptor beta chains from one sample sequenced in a study of primary melanoma T cells and metastatic recurrence. Method: immunoSEQ multiplex PCR; TCRdb's copy keeps in-frame clones and lacks some. The sample consists of approximately 250 clones, around 87% of them appearing once. The specimen sequenced was melanoma tumor tissue. These receptors all come from a human donor with melanoma.

The chain employs TRBV23-1 and TRBJ2-3; 7 bases fit TRBD1. TRBV23-1 carries the ORF label, with uncertain function. J lost 2 bases, V lost 6 bases, and 8 bases had no gene match. This CDR3 comprises 15 residues. Written as DNA, the CDR3 is TGCGCCAGCAGCCCGCGACAGGGCGCCACAGATACGCAGTATTTT. It codes for CASSPRQGATDTQYF.

This rearrangement joins TRBV15 to TRBJ1-6; D gene ambiguous. The V end was cut by 0 bases, the J end by 0 bases, with 9 bases between. The CDR3 loop spans 17 amino acids. Germline lookup yields CDR1 LNHNV and CDR2 YYDKDF (reference sequence). The CDR3 bases are TGTGCCACCAGCAGAGATCCTTCAAGCTCCTATAATTCACCCCTCCACTTT. It encodes CATSRDPSSSYNSPLHF.

V is TRBV6-8 and J is TRBJ2-5; D gene unclear. The V gene lost 5 bases and the J gene lost 1 base, with 11 bases spanning the gap. The CDR3 contains 14 residues. Germline assignment: CDR1 MNHGY and CDR2 SAAAGT. The CDR3 DNA reads TGTGCCAGCAGTCCCGGACCCTCCCAAGAGACCCAGTACTTC. This codes for CASSPGPSQETQYF.

The chain links TRBV6-7 to TRBJ2-3; D not resolved. TRBV6-7 is an ORF, and what it does is uncertain. This CDR3 contains 16 residues. Trimming pared 5 bases from V and 3 bases from J, leaving 18 bases between. The chain's CDR3 is CASSDKPASGTDTQYF. The CDR3 DNA reads as TGTGCCAGCAGTGACAAGCCAGCAAGTGGTACAGATACGCAGTATTTT.

This chain uses TRBV6-8 with TRBJ1-1, with D hard to call. This CDR3 has 14 residues. V was clipped by 3 bases and J by 7 bases, with 15 bases between them. Germline assignment: CDR1 MNHGY and CDR2 SAAAGT. The CDR3 region is CASSYKRAGGEAFF. For the CDR3, the DNA is TGTGCCAGCAGTTATAAGAGGGCGGGCGGTGAAGCTTTCTTT.

The V and J genes are TRBV11-3 and TRBJ2-3; 8 positions agree with TRBD1. Looked up from germline, CDR1 is SGHNT and CDR2 is YENEEA. V lost 1 base and J lost 3; bases outside the gene matches: 3. The CDR3 sequence is 15 residues long. CDR3 protein: CASSLGTGMTDTQYF. The DNA of the CDR3 is TGTGCCAGCAGCTTAGGGACAGGGATGACAGATACGCAGTATTTT.

The V call is TRBV11-3, the J call TRBJ2-1, with 9 positions matching TRBD2. V gave up 6 bases and J gave up 8 bases; unmatched junction bases: 14. The germline gives CDR1 SGHNT, CDR2 YENEEA. The CDR3 is made up of 16 amino acids. The CDR3 DNA reads TGTGCCAGCAGTCGATCGGCGGGGGGGCCAGAGGATGAGCAGTTCTTC. Translating gives CASSRSAGGPEDEQFF.

This rearrangement joins TRBV6-7 to TRBJ2-5, with 13 bases fitting TRBD2. TRBV6-7 falls under the ORF class, with uncertain function. This CDR3 contains 16 residues. V lost 5 bases and J lost 5; bases outside the gene matches: 8. CDR3 protein: CASSVLAGGPEETQYF. The CDR3 coding sequence is TGTGCCAGCAGTGTACTAGCGGGGGGGCCGGAGGAGACCCAGTACTTC.

The chain recombines TRBV6-8 with TRBJ1-1; no definite D call. CDR1 MNHGY and CDR2 SAAAGT come from the germline V gene. Trimming took off 8 bases at V and 2 bases at J, with 15 bases between the two ends. The CDR3 runs to 14 residues. CDR3 sequence reads: CASPLEDGNTEAFF. The CDR3 region has the DNA TGTGCCAGCCCACTAGAAGACGGTAACACTGAAGCTTTCTTT.

The chain links TRBV30 to TRBJ1-5; the D gene is possibly TRBD1 (6 bases). The CDR3 contains 13 residues. Per the germline V gene, CDR1 is GTSNPN and CDR2 is SVGIG (reference sequence). Trimming took off 1 base at V and 6 bases at J, with 10 bases between the two ends. For the CDR3, the DNA is TGTGCCTGGAGTGAAAACAGGGTTCAGCCCCAGCATTTT. It codes for CAWSENRVQPQHF.

The chain carries TRBV6-7 and TRBJ2-1, with 10 positions matching TRBD2. TRBV6-7 is given ORF status, its function remaining uncertain. The trim removed 2 bases at V and 1 base at J, leaving 14 bases unmatched. The CDR3 runs to 20 residues. Here the CDR3 reads CASSYLRAGGPSGSYNEQFF. The CDR3 region has the DNA TGTGCCAGCAGTTACCTACGAGCGGGGGGGCCTAGCGGGTCCTACAATGAGCAGTTCTTC.

This clone occurred once. At one end the junction does not follow the germline gene, possibly because of a read error. The CDR3 region is CASCAGTGSSNEQFF. The CDR3 DNA follows: TGTGCCAGCTGTGCCGGGACAGGGTCCTCCAATGAGCAGTTCTTC. The chain joins TRBV6-8 to TRBJ2-1; 9 bases match TRBD1. The length of the CDR3 is 15 residues. Germline CDR1 and CDR2: MNHGY and SAAAGT.

The CDR3, as DNA: TGCGCCAGCAGCTACGGGACTAGCGGGGGGGCCTTCGAGACCCAGTACTTC. Protein product: CASSYGTSGGAFETQYF. This sequence joins TRBV4-1 and TRBJ2-5; 16 bases match TRBD2. V dropped 5 bases and J dropped 5; count of bases not matched to a gene: 8. There are 17 residues in the CDR3. Germline CDR1 reads MGHRA; CDR2 reads YSYEKL.

The V and J genes are TRBV15 and TRBJ2-5, with TRBD1 matching 9 bases. The CDR3 sequence is 15 residues long. From germline, CDR1 is LNHNV and CDR2 YYDKDF (reference sequence). The trim removed 0 bases at V and 7 bases at J, leaving 6 bases unmatched. CDR3 amino acids: CATSRDRGTGRTQYF. The CDR3 DNA reads TGTGCCACCAGCAGAGATAGGGGGACAGGGAGGACCCAGTACTTC. The full variable domain, its missing parts supplied by reference TRBV15 and TRBJ2-5, is DAMVIQNPRYQVTQFGKPVTLSCSQTLNHNVMYWYQQKSSQAPKLLFHYYDKDFNNEADTPDNFQSRRPNTSFCFLDIRSPGLGDTAMYLCATSRDRGTGRTQYFGPGTRLLVL.

This clone was observed once. The genes are TRBV19 and TRBJ2-6; 9 nucleotides match TRBD1. V lost 6 bases to trimming and J lost 0 bases; unmatched junction nucleotides: 6. CDR1 is LNHDA and CDR2 is SQIVND in the germline V gene (reference sequence). This CDR3 contains 17 residues. The CDR3 DNA follows: TGTGCCAGTAGACCGGGACAGGGATTCTCTGGGGCCAACGTCCTGACTTTC. Protein: CASRPGQGFSGANVLTF.

The J gene is TRBJ2-2, the V gene TRBV7-4, with D unclear. The CDR3 is 13 amino acids. Trimming took 10 bases from V and 1 from J, leaving 10 bases between them. Germline assignment: CDR1 SGHVT and CDR2 SQSDAQ. The CDR3 sequence: CAKVTENTGELFF. CDR3 coding DNA: TGTGCCAAGGTCACCGAGAACACCGGGGAGCTGTTTTTT.

The gene calls are TRBV6-9 and TRBJ1-5; no definite D call. Trimming cost V 10 bases and J 3 bases, with 10 bases left between them. CDR1 and CDR2 from the germline V gene are MNHGY and SVAAGI. The CDR3 totals 12 residues. The CDR3 nucleotides are TGTGCCATCAGGAGGGACAATCAGCCCCAGCATTTT. Protein sequence: CAIRRDNQPQHF.

The chain uses TRBV7-7 and TRBJ2-1; tentative D call: TRBD1 (6 bases). There are 15 residues in the CDR3. V was pared by 3 bases and J by 4 bases, with 13 bases between. The germline V gene encodes CDR1 SSHAT and CDR2 FNYEAQ (reference sequence). CDR3: CASSLVQGRYNEQFF. In DNA, the CDR3 is TGTGCCAGCAGCTTGGTTCAGGGGCGATACAATGAGCAGTTCTTC.